The 22 T cell receptor beta chains in this list originate from one sample, sequenced in a study of blood T cell repertoires in COVID-19. Sequencing used immunoSEQ multiplex PCR; TCRdb keeps in-frame clones, though not all of them. The sample has some 160,000 clones, about 83% seen once. Sequencing input: peripheral blood. Receptors originate from a man between 65 and 79 years old who had recovered from COVID-19.

V is TRBV9 and J is TRBJ2-2, with 11 bases lining up with TRBD2. The germline CDR1 and CDR2 sequences are SGDLS and YYNGEE. V shed 4 bases, J shed 4 bases, and the junction held 6 bases outside the gene matches. The CDR3 totals 16 residues. CDR3: CASSLRLAGSTGELFF. The CDR3 region has the DNA TGTGCCAGCAGCCTCAGACTAGCGGGAAGCACCGGGGAGCTGTTTTTT.

The chain carries TRBV11-2 and TRBJ2-7; no clear D gene. CDR1 is SGHAT and CDR2 is FQNNGV in the germline V gene. This CDR3 comprises 13 residues. The V gene lost 0 bases and the J gene lost 3 bases, with 6 bases spanning the gap. The CDR3 is CASSLEGLYEQYF. In DNA, the CDR3 is TGTGCCAGCAGCTTAGAGGGCCTCTACGAGCAGTACTTC.

V usage is TRBV3-1 (or the pseudogene TRBV3-2) and J usage is TRBJ1-5; D not certain. The V end lost 4 bases, the J end lost 2 bases, and 6 bases lay between the germline ends. The V gene's germline CDR1 is LGHDT and CDR2 YNNKEL (reference sequence). The CDR3 is 13 amino acids. Here the CDR3 reads CASSLGRNQPQHF. CDR3 bases: TGTGCCAGCAGCCTGGGCCGCAATCAGCCCCAGCATTTT.

The chain uses TRBV6-5 and TRBJ1-1, with a possible D match to TRBD1 (6 bases). The CDR3 is 15 amino acids. Between the trimmed V and J ends, which lost 4 bases and 2 bases, there was a span of 14 bases. CDR1 and CDR2 from the germline V gene are MNHEY and SVGAGI. CDR3 in amino acids: CASSSVTGGNTEAFF. DNA of the CDR3: TGTGCCAGCAGTTCCGTGACAGGAGGAAACACTGAAGCTTTCTTT.

V gene TRBV9 combines with J gene TRBJ1-4, with D possibly matching TRBD1 (6 bases). From germline, CDR1 is SGDLS and CDR2 YYNGEE. V lost 0 bases, J lost 10 bases, and 16 bases lay in between. This CDR3 contains 15 residues. CDR3 residues: CASSVDGGAFGKLFF. CDR3 nucleotides: TGTGCCAGCAGCGTAGACGGGGGGGCTTTCGGAAAACTGTTTTTT.

This sequence joins TRBV7-2 and TRBJ2-3; D may be TRBD1 (6 bases). The germline gives CDR1 SGHTA, CDR2 FQGNSA. V lost 2 bases and J lost 4, with 7 bases in between. The CDR3 loop spans 13 amino acids. The CDR3 nucleotides are TGTGCCAGCAGCTTATCAGGGGCAGATACGCAGTATTTT. Its protein is CASSLSGADTQYF.

A few counts support this clone. J is TRBJ2-7 and V is TRBV4-1; 7 bases agree with TRBD2. In germline, CDR1 is MGHRA, CDR2 YSYEKL. V gave up 5 bases and J gave up 5 bases; unmatched junction bases: 15. CDR3 length: 16 amino acids. CDR3 amino acids: CASSAGGVREANEQYF. CDR3 sequence (DNA): TGCGCCAGCAGCGCAGGTGGGGTCCGGGAGGCAAACGAGCAGTACTTC.

V is TRBV28 and J is TRBJ1-6, with 7 bases matching TRBD1. CDR3 size: 15 residues. The germline V gene encodes CDR1 MDHEN and CDR2 SYDVKM. J gave up 7 bases and V 3 bases, and 6 bases lay outside the gene matches. CDR3 coding DNA: TGTGCCAGCAGTTTCCCGGCAGGGGGGAATTCACCCCTCCACTTT. As protein: CASSFPAGGNSPLHF.

This clone was observed once. The J gene is TRBJ1-2, the V gene TRBV6-6; possibly TRBD1 for D (5 bases). This CDR3 is 14 amino acids long. Looked up from germline, CDR1 is MNHNY and CDR2 is SVGAGI (reference sequence). Trimming took 6 bases from V and 2 from J, leaving 13 bases between them. The CDR3 loop is CASSSGFQNYGYTF. The DNA for the CDR3 is TGTGCCAGCAGCTCAGGGTTTCAGAACTATGGCTACACCTTC.

This chain joins TRBV4-3 and TRBJ1-6; possible D gene TRBD1, 5 bases. V lost 0 bases to trimming and J lost 7 bases, with 13 bases between them. The germline V gene has CDR1 LGHNA and CDR2 YSLEER. CDR3 length: 16 residues. CDR3 sequence (DNA): TGCGCCAGCAGCCAAGAGATGGGGCAGGTCAATTCACCCCTCCACTTT. Protein sequence: CASSQEMGQVNSPLHF.

This clone was detected a few times. The V gene is TRBV5-1, the J gene TRBJ2-7, with D perhaps matching TRBD2 (5 bases). V dropped 2 bases and J dropped 6 bases, with 15 bases sitting between them. This CDR3 is 14 amino acids long. Per the germline V gene, CDR1 is SGHRS and CDR2 is YFSETQ. CDR3: CASSFDGRRGEQYF. The DNA for the CDR3 is TGCGCCAGCAGCTTCGACGGAAGACGGGGCGAGCAGTACTTC. Based on the CDR3 plus reference TRBV5-1 and TRBJ2-7, the full variable domain is KAGVTQTPRYLIKTRGQQVTLSCSPISGHRSVSWYQQTPGQGLQFLFEYFSETQRNKGNFPGRFSGRQFSNSRSEMNVSTLELGDSALYLCASSFDGRRGEQYFGPGTRLTVT.

The V call is TRBV6-5, the J call TRBJ2-7; D remains unclear. The V gene's germline CDR1 is MNHEY and CDR2 SVGAGI. Between the trimmed V and J ends, which lost 4 bases and 1 base, there was a span of 8 bases. This CDR3 contains 13 residues. The CDR3 bases are TGTGCCAGCAGTTTTAGAGTGTCCTACGAGCAGTACTTC. Amino acid sequence: CASSFRVSYEQYF.

This chain uses TRBV19 with TRBJ1-1; 12 bases fit TRBD1. The CDR3 loop spans 18 amino acids. The junction had 11 bases not matched to a gene; V was cut back by 2 bases and J by 4 bases. Germline loops: CDR1 LNHDA, CDR2 SQIVND (reference sequence). The CDR3 spells CASSIPPGQGALGTEAFF. The CDR3 nucleotides read TGTGCCAGTAGTATACCGCCGGGACAGGGGGCTCTGGGCACTGAAGCTTTCTTT.

The chain has TRBV6-4 and TRBJ2-3; the match to TRBD1 covers 10 bases. This CDR3 has 16 residues. With V trimmed by 3 bases and J by 2 bases, 5 bases remained unmatched. Germline V CDR1 and CDR2: MRHNA, SNTAGT. The CDR3 loop reads CASSESGTGATDTQYF. The CDR3 region has the DNA TGTGCCAGCAGTGAAAGTGGGACAGGGGCCACAGATACGCAGTATTTT.

The chain recombines TRBV6-5 with TRBJ2-5; tentatively, D is TRBD2 (5 bases). The V and J ends lost 7 bases and 5 bases respectively, with 20 bases between them. The germline CDR1 and CDR2 sequences are MNHEY and SVGAGI. The CDR3 has 15 residues. The CDR3 reads CASKLQDSGGETQYF. CDR3 DNA: TGTGCCAGCAAACTCCAGGACTCAGGTGGCGAGACCCAGTACTTC.

The J gene is TRBJ1-1, the V gene TRBV18; TRBD1 matches 9 bases. The CDR3 has 15 amino acids. V was clipped by 4 bases and J by 3 bases; unmatched bases: 6. CDR1 KGHSH and CDR2 LQKENI come from the germline V gene. CDR3 in amino acids: CASSRPGQGDTEAFF. Written as DNA, the CDR3 is TGTGCCAGCTCACGACCGGGACAGGGCGACACTGAAGCTTTCTTT.

This sequence joins TRBV5-4 and TRBJ2-5, with 7 nucleotides matching TRBD2. The CDR3 has 18 amino acids. The J segment lost 5 bases and the V segment lost 4 bases, leaving 20 bases of the junction unmatched. Germline V CDR1 and CDR2: SGHNT, YYREEE (reference sequence). The CDR3 protein is CASSRPSSGNPRWETQYF. The CDR3 DNA sequence: TGTGCCAGCAGCCGACCCTCTAGCGGAAACCCTAGATGGGAGACCCAGTACTTC.

This chain uses TRBV28 with TRBJ2-4; maybe TRBD2 (6 bases). Trimming cost V 2 bases and J 2 bases, with 7 bases left between them. The germline V gene encodes CDR1 MDHEN and CDR2 SYDVKM. This CDR3 comprises 14 residues. The CDR3 reads CASSLRGTKNIQYF. The DNA of the CDR3 is TGTGCCAGCAGTTTACGGGGGACCAAAAACATTCAGTACTTC.

V usage is TRBV6-5 and J usage is TRBJ2-3; D unresolved. Looked up from germline, CDR1 is MNHEY and CDR2 is SVGAGI. The CDR3 loop spans 13 amino acids. The V end lost 0 bases, the J end lost 5 bases, and 6 bases lay between the germline ends. This CDR3 is CASSYSLQDTQYF. The CDR3 nucleotides are TGTGCCAGCAGTTACTCGTTACAAGATACGCAGTATTTT.

This rearrangement joins TRBV5-1 to TRBJ2-7; D perhaps matches TRBD1 (6 bases). This CDR3 is 15 amino acids long. Germline values: CDR1 SGHRS, CDR2 YFSETQ. V lost 0 bases and J lost 3, with 13 bases in between. The CDR3 DNA is TGCGCCAGCAGCTTGGCGGCAGGGGCTTACTACGAGCAGTACTTC. As protein: CASSLAAGAYYEQYF.

The chain couples TRBV7-2 to TRBJ2-2; 7 nucleotides align to TRBD1. From germline, CDR1 is SGHTA and CDR2 FQGNSA. The CDR3 is made up of 16 amino acids. The V and J ends lost 5 bases and 4 bases, in that order; junction bases with no gene match: 10. CDR3 loop: CASSQHGRGSTGELFF. The CDR3 nucleotides read TGTGCCAGCAGCCAGCACGGCAGGGGGAGCACCGGGGAGCTGTTTTTT.

The V gene is TRBV9, the J gene TRBJ2-5, with TRBD2 identical over 10 bases. CDR1 SGDLS and CDR2 YYNGEE come from the germline V gene. The CDR3 totals 15 residues. The J segment lost 4 bases and the V segment lost 0 bases, leaving 3 bases of the junction unmatched. The CDR3 sequence is CASSVGLAGVETQYF. The CDR3 nucleotides read TGTGCCAGCAGCGTAGGGCTAGCGGGAGTAGAGACCCAGTACTTC.